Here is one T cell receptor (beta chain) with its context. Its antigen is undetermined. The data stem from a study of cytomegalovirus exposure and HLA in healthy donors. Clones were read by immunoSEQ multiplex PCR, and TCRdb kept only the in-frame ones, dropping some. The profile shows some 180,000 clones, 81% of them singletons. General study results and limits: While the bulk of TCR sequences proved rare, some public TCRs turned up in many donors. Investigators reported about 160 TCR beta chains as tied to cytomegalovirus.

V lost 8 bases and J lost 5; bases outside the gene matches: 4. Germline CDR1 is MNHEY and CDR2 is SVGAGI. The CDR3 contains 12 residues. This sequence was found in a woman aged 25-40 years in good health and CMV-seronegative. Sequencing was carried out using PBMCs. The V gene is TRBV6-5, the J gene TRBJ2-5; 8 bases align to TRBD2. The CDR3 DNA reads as TGTGCCAGCGGGACTAGGGGCGAGACCCAGTACTTC. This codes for CASGTRGETQYF.